These 2 T cell receptor beta chains share one sample of origin, sequenced in a study of blood T cell repertoires in COVID-19. TCRdb keeps only in-frame clones here, not all; method: immunoSEQ multiplex PCR. The table has about 50,000 clones, around 82% seen once. The sample consisted of peripheral blood. The receptors derive from a human donor in a cohort sampled during active COVID-19.

The chain employs TRBV5-1 and TRBJ2-1; TRBD1 aligns across 8 bases. The junction had 6 bases not matched to a gene; V was cut back by 3 bases and J by 4 bases. There are 15 residues in the CDR3. Germline loops: CDR1 SGHRS, CDR2 YFSETQ. CDR3 amino acids: CASSSGTGVYNEQFF. The CDR3 nucleotides are TGCGCCAGCAGCTCCGGGACAGGAGTTTACAATGAGCAGTTCTTC.

V usage is TRBV14 and J usage is TRBJ1-2, with D perhaps matching TRBD1 (6 bases). The CDR3 is 15 amino acids. Germline V gives CDR1 SGHDN, CDR2 FVKESK. V lost 1 base, J lost 4 bases, and 13 bases lay in between. The CDR3 reads CASSQAGQWGYGYTF. CDR3 in DNA: TGTGCCAGCAGCCAAGCCGGACAGTGGGGCTATGGCTACACCTTC. The whole variable domain, filled in from reference TRBV14 and TRBJ1-2, reads EAGVTQFPSHSVIEKGQTVTLRCDPISGHDNLYWYRRVMGKEIKFLLHFVKESKQDESGMPNNRFLAERTGGTYSTLKVQPAELEDSGVYFCASSQAGQWGYGYTFGSGTRLTVV.